These 29 T cell receptor beta chains were sequenced from one sample in a study of beta chain features in type 1 diabetes. Their antigen targets remain unknown. TCRB transcripts that were expressed got sequenced, as all of the isolated RNA had been reverse transcribed. Libraries were prepared by immunoSEQ multiplex PCR; TCRdb keeps only in-frame clonotypes and omits some of them. The sample contains roughly 290,000 clones, roughly 15% of which appear only once. General observations from the study: TCRB CDR3 length was moderately but significantly reduced in all four CD4+ subsets of Type 1 diabetes patients.

The sample consisted of naive CD4+ T cells from blood. These receptors all stem from a man aged 18 to 29 with type 1 diabetes.

The chain couples TRBV7-8 to TRBJ2-1, with TRBD2 matching 9 bases. With 9 bases clipped from V and 2 bases from J, the junction kept 14 bases outside the gene matches. Looked up from germline, CDR1 is SGHVS and CDR2 is FQNEAQ. There are 17 residues in the CDR3. The CDR3 is CASRKEGSSGTYNEQFF. The CDR3 region has the DNA TGTGCCAGTCGAAAGGAGGGGTCTAGCGGGACCTACAATGAGCAGTTCTTC.

The CDR3 sequence: CASSLTSGGLSGANVLTF. In DNA form, the CDR3 reads TGTGCCAGCTCGCTGACTAGCGGGGGGCTCTCTGGGGCCAACGTCCTGACTTTC. V and J are TRBV18 and TRBJ2-6; 13 positions match TRBD2. Germline V gene lookup returns CDR1 KGHSH and CDR2 LQKENI. The CDR3 loop spans 18 amino acids. With V trimmed by 6 bases and J by 0 bases, 5 bases remained unmatched.

This rearrangement joins TRBV4-2 to TRBJ1-4, with 8 positions matching TRBD1. The ends lost 1 base at V and 2 bases at J; junction bases unmatched: 0. The CDR3 sequence is 15 residues long. Germline V CDR1 and CDR2: LGHNA, YNFKEQ. The CDR3, as DNA: TGTGCCAGCAGCCAAGGACAGGGGACTAATGAAAAACTGTTTTTT. Translation: CASSQGQGTNEKLFF.

The chain employs TRBV10-3 and TRBJ2-2; 9 positions agree with TRBD1. This CDR3 is built from 17 residues. Germline V lookup: CDR1 ENHRY, CDR2 SYGVKD. V trimming: 3 bases; J trimming: 1 base; junction bases outside the gene matches: 6. CDR3: CAISDWRGQGNTGELFF. The DNA for the CDR3 is TGTGCCATCAGTGATTGGCGGGGACAGGGGAACACCGGGGAGCTGTTTTTT.

This clone was observed a handful of times. The rearrangement joins TRBV7-2 to TRBJ1-5, with D possibly matching TRBD1 (5 bases). The CDR3 spans 19 residues. Per germline, CDR1 SGHTA and CDR2 FQGNSA. V lost 2 bases to trimming and J lost 2 bases, with 22 bases between them. The CDR3 sequence is CASSLITGDSSGGNQPQHF. Written as DNA, the CDR3 is TGTGCCAGCAGCTTAATCACAGGCGACAGTAGCGGGGGCAATCAGCCCCAGCATTTT.

The CDR3 protein is CASSSRQGETQYF. CDR3 nucleotide sequence: TGTGCCAGCAGCTCTAGACAGGGGGAGACCCAGTACTTC. The chain joins TRBV7-8 to TRBJ2-5; 8 bases map to TRBD1. This CDR3 is built from 13 residues. Losses at the gene ends were 4 bases for V and 5 bases for J; bases not matched to a gene: 3. In germline, CDR1 is SGHVS, CDR2 FQNEAQ.

This chain connects TRBV5-1 to TRBJ2-1; a weak D match, TRBD2 (6 bases). The V gene's germline CDR1 is SGHRS and CDR2 YFSETQ. The CDR3 loop spans 12 amino acids. V shed 5 bases and J shed 6 bases, with 9 bases lying between them. CDR3 loop: CASRIGGNEQFF. The CDR3 DNA reads as TGCGCCAGCAGAATCGGGGGCAATGAGCAGTTCTTC.

This clone occurred a few times. The chain carries TRBV25-1 and TRBJ2-5; D is perhaps TRBD2 (6 bases). The V and J ends lost 1 base and 2 bases respectively, with 17 bases between them. CDR1 and CDR2 from the germline V gene are MGHDK and SYGVNS. The CDR3 contains 17 residues. CDR3 loop: CASSEFGRISAQETQYF. The CDR3 DNA follows: TGTGCCAGCAGTGAATTCGGGAGAATATCAGCGCAAGAGACCCAGTACTTC.

Only a few counts were recorded for this clone. The chain uses TRBV30 and TRBJ2-3; D gene unclear. Germline V gene sequence: CDR1 GTSNPN, CDR2 SVGIG (reference sequence). The ends were cut back, 3 bases at V and 4 bases at J, with 8 bases in the middle. The CDR3 has 12 residues. The CDR3 reads CAWRLPPDTQYF. The CDR3 coding sequence is TGTGCCTGGAGACTTCCGCCAGATACGCAGTATTTT.

The V gene is TRBV5-6, the J gene TRBJ2-7, with D hard to call. The V gene's germline CDR1 is SGHDT and CDR2 YYEEEE. V was clipped by 1 base and J by 3 bases, with 11 bases between them. The CDR3 is made up of 14 amino acids. The CDR3 reads CASSLTFRGYEQYF. As DNA, the CDR3 is TGTGCCAGCAGCTTGACTTTCAGAGGCTACGAGCAGTACTTC.

This clone was picked up a small number of times. The chain combines TRBV7-9 with TRBJ2-2; D is undetermined. V was cut by 7 bases and J by 7 bases, with 10 bases left in between. This CDR3 is built from 12 residues. The V gene's germline CDR1 is SEHNR and CDR2 FQNEAQ (reference sequence). This CDR3 is CASTTNGGELFF. The CDR3 nucleotides read TGTGCCAGCACCACTAATGGCGGGGAGCTGTTTTTT. Variable domain in full (rest from reference TRBV7-9 and TRBJ2-2): DTGVSQNPRHKITKRGQNVTFRCDPISEHNRLYWYRQTLGQGPEFLTYFQNEAQLEKSRLLSDRFSAERPKGSFSTLEIQRTEQGDSAMYLCASTTNGGELFFGEGSRLTVL.

This clone has only a few counts. This chain joins TRBV11-2 and TRBJ2-7, with TRBD1 as a possible D gene (6 bases). Germline assignment: CDR1 SGHAT and CDR2 FQNNGV. The CDR3 sequence is 15 residues long. With 5 bases removed from V and 3 bases from J, the gap between germline ends came to 17 bases. The CDR3 DNA sequence: TGTGCCAGCAGCCCTATCGACAGGCCAATCTACGAGCAGTACTTC. Translating gives CASSPIDRPIYEQYF.

This rearrangement joins TRBV18 to TRBJ2-7; TRBD1 might be the D (6 bases). CDR1 and CDR2 from the germline V gene are KGHSH and LQKENI. With 3 bases removed from V and 4 bases from J, the gap between germline ends came to 16 bases. The CDR3 totals 15 residues. The CDR3 sequence: CASSPGAGPVYEQYF. CDR3 coding DNA: TGTGCCAGCTCACCGGGGGCAGGGCCGGTGTACGAGCAGTACTTC.

V gene TRBV9 combines with J gene TRBJ2-1; possibly TRBD1 for D (6 bases). Trimming removed 0 bases from V and 3 bases from J, with 10 bases in between. Germline V gene data show CDR1 as SGDLS and CDR2 as YYNGEE. This CDR3 contains 15 residues. CDR3 nucleotides: TGTGCCAGCAGCGTAGTTGGACAGAGCTACAATGAGCAGTTCTTC. It encodes CASSVVGQSYNEQFF.

The chain employs TRBV9 and TRBJ1-6; 9 positions agree with TRBD1. This CDR3 region has 16 residues. V gave up 4 bases and J gave up 8 bases; unmatched junction bases: 10. Germline values: CDR1 SGDLS, CDR2 YYNGEE. CDR3: CASSPRPGQGYSPLHF. DNA for the CDR3: TGTGCCAGCAGCCCTAGACCGGGACAGGGTTATTCACCCCTCCACTTT. The full variable domain, completed using reference TRBV9 and TRBJ1-6, is DSGVTQTPKHLITATGQRVTLRCSPRSGDLSVYWYQQSLDQGLQFLIQYYNGEERAKGNILERFSAQQFPDLHSELNLSSLELGDSALYFCASSPRPGQGYSPLHFGNGTRLTVT.

This clone was picked up a small number of times. DNA of the CDR3: TGTGCCAGCACCCGTTCTGGGCAGGGTCAGTTCTTC. Its translation: CASTRSGQGQFF. V is TRBV28 and J is TRBJ2-1, with D possibly being TRBD1 (5 bases). The CDR3 contains 12 residues. V was cut by 7 bases and J by 13 bases, with 17 bases left in between. CDR1 MDHEN and CDR2 SYDVKM come from the germline V gene.

There are a few counts of this clone. The chain employs TRBV15 and TRBJ2-7; 8 bases match TRBD2. The CDR3 contains 14 residues. V gave up 5 bases and J gave up 3 bases; unmatched junction bases: 6. Looked up from germline, CDR1 is LNHNV and CDR2 is YYDKDF (reference sequence). For the CDR3, the DNA is TGTGCCACCAGCTCCCCCCTAGCGGGCTACGAGCAGTACTTC. It translates to CATSSPLAGYEQYF.

This clone occurred a few times. The chain links TRBV30 to TRBJ2-7; D ambiguous. Germline CDR1 GTSNPN, CDR2 SVGIG (reference sequence). The V and J ends lost 3 bases and 1 base respectively, with 7 bases between them. CDR3 length equals 12 residues. CDR3 coding DNA: TGTGCCTGGAGACAGAAATCCTACGAGCAGTACTTC. Its protein product is CAWRQKSYEQYF.

The rearrangement uses TRBV5-4 and TRBJ1-2; perhaps TRBD1 as D (6 bases). The CDR3 is made up of 14 amino acids. Trimming removed 3 bases from V and 8 bases from J, with 17 bases in between. Germline V CDR1 and CDR2: SGHNT, YYREEE (reference sequence). CDR3 sequence (DNA): TGTGCCAGCAGCTACTCGACAGGCGTTATGGGCTACACCTTC. It codes for CASSYSTGVMGYTF.

This clone was picked up one time. The rearrangement links TRBV6-5 to TRBJ1-1; D may be TRBD1 (5 bases). The CDR3 is 15 residues long. CDR1 is MNHEY and CDR2 is SVGAGI in the germline V gene. V lost 0 bases and J 5 bases, leaving 13 bases between the germline ends. The CDR3 loop is CASSYSGGSKTEAFF. CDR3 nucleotides: TGTGCCAGCAGTTACTCGGGGGGTTCGAAGACTGAAGCTTTCTTT.

This sequence joins TRBV30 and TRBJ1-2; no reliable D call. V shed 2 bases and J shed 5 bases, with 15 bases lying between them. Germline CDR1 GTSNPN, CDR2 SVGIG (reference sequence). This CDR3 contains 14 residues. CDR3 sequence: CAWSPSPGGYGYTF. The CDR3 DNA reads TGTGCCTGGAGTCCGTCTCCGGGAGGGTATGGCTACACCTTC.

The chain has TRBV11-2 and TRBJ1-4, with D uncertain. There are 12 residues in the CDR3. Germline values: CDR1 SGHAT, CDR2 FQNNGV. Trimming removed 4 bases at V and 12 bases at J, with 12 bases between. The CDR3 DNA is TGTGCCAGCAGCTCCGGCTACGGGGAACTGTTTTTT. This translates into CASSSGYGELFF.

This clone was seen more than once but under ten times. This chain connects TRBV11-2 to TRBJ2-2; D call uncertain. The CDR3 has 12 amino acids. Per germline, CDR1 SGHAT and CDR2 FQNNGV. Trimming left V 1 base short and J 6 bases short, with 3 bases between. CDR3: CASSLGPGELFF. For the CDR3, the DNA is TGTGCCAGCAGCTTAGGGCCCGGGGAGCTGTTTTTT.

This clone appeared a few times. V usage is TRBV11-2 and J usage is TRBJ2-7, with 11 bases matching TRBD2. The germline V gene has CDR1 SGHAT and CDR2 FQNNGV. The CDR3 has 15 residues. The J segment lost 0 bases and the V segment lost 2 bases, leaving 0 bases of the junction unmatched. The CDR3 DNA reads TGTGCCAGCAGCTTACTAGCGGGGGGCTCCTACGAGCAGTACTTC. This translates into CASSLLAGGSYEQYF.

The chain recombines TRBV7-9 with TRBJ1-2, with D possibly matching TRBD1 (5 bases). The CDR3 contains 12 residues. Germline CDR1 reads SEHNR; CDR2 reads FQNEAQ (reference sequence). V lost 8 bases to trimming and J lost 3 bases, with 10 bases between them. CDR3: CASSEGDYGYTF. Here the CDR3 DNA reads TGTGCCAGCTCCGAAGGGGACTATGGCTACACCTTC.

This clone was picked up a small number of times. J is TRBJ2-2 and V is TRBV11-2, with 7 nucleotides matching TRBD2. The CDR3 spans 15 residues. The germline gives CDR1 SGHAT, CDR2 FQNNGV. V lost 8 bases, J lost 0 bases, and 6 bases stayed unmatched. The DNA for the CDR3 is TGTGCCAGCGGAAAAGGACTAGCGAACACCGGGGAGCTGTTTTTT. Protein product: CASGKGLANTGELFF.

In its sample, this clone was seen a few times. DNA of the CDR3: TGTGCCAGCAGCCTGGGGAATGTCGGGGTCGGTGAAGCTTTCTTT. Its translation is CASSLGNVGVGEAFF. The genes are TRBV5-6 and TRBJ1-1; D is uncertain. Trimming cost V 4 bases and J 7 bases, with 20 bases left between them. The length of the CDR3 is 15 residues. Looked up from germline, CDR1 is SGHDT and CDR2 is YYEEEE.

The chain combines TRBV6-6 with TRBJ2-5; 8 bases fit TRBD1. The ends lost 2 bases at V and 4 bases at J; junction bases unmatched: 3. The CDR3 length is 14 residues. Germline CDR1 reads MNHNY; CDR2 reads SVGAGI (reference sequence). CDR3 sequence reads: CASSYDRGRETQYF. The CDR3 DNA follows: TGTGCCAGCAGTTACGACAGGGGTCGAGAGACCCAGTACTTC.

This chain uses TRBV30 with TRBJ2-3; 8 positions match TRBD1. Trimming took 4 bases from V and 1 from J; bases not matched to a gene: 4. The CDR3 is 14 amino acids. Germline CDR1 reads GTSNPN; CDR2 reads SVGIG (reference sequence). The CDR3, as DNA: TGTGCCTGGATTCGGGGACAGGGCACAGATACGCAGTATTTT. Translated: CAWIRGQGTDTQYF.